What follows is one T cell receptor beta chain and its context. Its antigen remains unidentified. Per-base qualities were not stored, and no clone one base away is much larger. V has 0 bases trimmed and J has 1 base trimmed; junction bases matching no gene number 0. From the cysteine up to the phenylalanine, the CDR3 has a length of 15 residues. Only the CDR3 portion is preserved as DNA: 45 bases, with reading frame beginning at the first base. CDR1 and CDR2 are drawn from the germline V gene: SGHRS, YFSETQ. The intended sense of this specimen's time point label: baseline before first vaccination. The sample's treatment or condition label, in plain terms: meningococcal conjugate vaccine given as trial control. Vaccinee samples came from UK trials COV001 and COV002, including a single-blind randomized controlled phase 2/3 trial of AZD1222 (ChAdOx1 nCoV-19) in healthy adults. For TCRbeta chain sequencing, PBMC samples from trial participants were taken at day 0 and at day 28 after the second dose.

This sample is drawn from a study of T cell responses to AZD1222 COVID-19 vaccine (dated by TCRdb to about 2021). In terms of the full investigation: A total of approximately 240 trial participants underwent TCR sequencing, of whom 207 received two doses of AZD1222 and about 26 received two doses of the MenACWY control vaccine. Trial participants were enrolled by age into 18-55, 56-69 and 70-plus year subgroups, with roughly 160, 29 and 62 TCR-sequenced participants respectively.

The CDR3 regions of human TCRbeta chains were subjected to immunosequencing. On the authors' methods: TCRs in the repertoires were compared against a reference library of SARS-CoV-2-specific TCRs that had been generated with the MIRA antigen-specificity platform. Breadth meant the fraction of unique TCRs that were SARS-CoV-2-associated, whereas depth meant the fraction of total T cells that were SARS-CoV-2-associated. Using the MIRA data, each spike-specific TCR was mapped to the spike region that the TCR reacts to and placed in a CD4 or CD8 class. Log10-transformed breadth and depth values were compared by one-way ANOVA with Sidak's multiple comparisons tests. Drawn from immuneACCESS, this table holds only the in-frame rearrangements with V and J called that TCRdb kept. Clones are partly lost; checked studies trace under half to an unresolved V gene and leave the rest unexplained. V and J calls and clone size come straight from that table; D and trimming were deduced from the DNA. This sample gives 80,000 or so clones in total; approximately 85% of them show up just once. Of the sample, roughly 5% is held by the ten largest clones.

The paper as a whole reports these results and caveats: Reportedly, close to half of the unique spike-specific TCRs recognized epitopes lying outside the regions that are mutated in the B.1.351 and B.1.1.7 variants. Participants were mostly white British and included more females than males, and it was suggested by the authors that clonal diversity may have been underestimated. In the small 56-69-year group, the increase in depth fell short of significance, most likely because of low power. After two AZD1222 doses, both the breadth and the depth of spike-specific TCRs were significantly higher than at day 0 and than in MenACWY recipients. The whole spike protein was spanned by vaccine-associated CD4 TCRs, and dominant responses were seen in regions 160-218 and 743-854. Conclusions about previously exposed vaccinees are limited, since just 6 or 7 AZD1222 recipients were seropositive for SARS-CoV-2 at baseline. No day 14 peak-response samples were available, so repertoires were characterized only after the peak T cell response.

The V and J genes are TRBV5-1 and TRBJ2-2; 7 bases in the middle match TRBD1. Source: peripheral blood, taken on day 0 of MenACWY control vaccination. This receptor was identified in an adult in good health. The bases are TGCGCCAGCAGCTTGGACAGGGGGAACACCGGGGAGCTGTTTTTT. Its protein product is CASSLDRGNTGELFF.